This T cell receptor beta chain was sequenced in a study of CD8+CD57+ T cells in acquired aplastic anemia. Overall study: CD4+ and CD8+ cells, once sorted, gave DNA averaging about 3 ug. Study findings and constraints: Fewer than 30 CD8+ CDR3 sequences were shared between patients and controls.

Investigators profiled TCR beta VDJ and CDR3 from genomic DNA template. One entry per CDR3 protein, called by TCRdb with MiXCR from the reads. The sample yields 270,000 or so distinct CDR3 sequences, around 82% seen once. Notes on this clonotype: Antigen unknown. The junction does not match germline at one end; this may be a read error.

The CDR3 covers 13 residues. CDR1 is SGHVS, CDR2 FQNEAQ, per germline. The patients chosen for sequencing had shown expansion of CD8+CD57+ cells (detected by flow cytometry). This TCR was recovered from a human donor with aplastic anemia. V usage is TRBV7-8 and J usage is TRBJ1-2, with D possibly matching TRBD1 (5 bases). The sequencing input was sorted CD4+, CD8+, or CD8+CD57+ T cells (not recorded which) from PBMCs. The CDR3 coding sequence is TGTGCCAGCAGCATGGCCAGCGCCGGGGACCTGTTTTTC. Translating gives CASSMASAGDLFF.